These T cell receptor beta chains were read from a single sample in a study of blood T cells in healthy people across ages. MiXCR was run by TCRdb on the 5' RACE reads, yielding one entry per CDR3 protein. In the table there are approximately 800,000 distinct CDR3 sequences, approximately 24% of which are singletons. These data were likewise used in another study, on T cells of mothers and their children.

The specimen sequenced was blood. These receptors originate from a boy aged 5-17 years in good health. The CDR3 runs from the conserved cysteine through the conserved F or W. The order of the fields is D gene, J gene, V gene, clone size, CDR3 protein, CDR3 DNA. D genes are given only for firm matches. The size of a clone is reported for some rows only, either as once, few or many, or as a class for expanded clones.

TRBD1 | TRBJ2-1 | TRBV7-8 | . | CASSRGPDNEQFF | TGTGCCAGCTCCAGGGGGCCCGACAATGAGCAGTTCTTC
. | TRBJ2-7 | TRBV18 | . | CASSGRDGWLGWPYEQYF | TGTGCCAGCAGCGGAAGGGATGGGTGGCTAGGATGGCCCTACGAGCAGTACTTC
. | TRBJ1-2 | TRBV28 | few | CASSFSTSWGADGYTF | TGTGCCAGCAGTTTCTCCACCAGTTGGGGGGCGGATGGCTACACCTTC
. | TRBJ2-3 | TRBV28 | . | CASSPSLGADTQYF | TGTGCCAGCAGTCCAAGCCTCGGGGCCGATACGCAGTATTTT
. | TRBJ2-3 | TRBV6-1 | . | CASSEVGGADTQYF | TGTGCCAGCAGTGAAGTGGGTGGCGCAGATACGCAGTATTTT
TRBD2 | TRBJ2-1 | TRBV4-1 | few | CASSPGITSGHNEQFF | TGCGCCAGCAGCCCTGGGATTACTAGCGGACACAATGAGCAGTTCTTC
TRBD2 | TRBJ2-7 | TRBV20-1 | . | CSAPASGSYEQYF | TGCAGTGCTCCGGCTAGCGGTTCCTACGAGCAGTACTTC
. | TRBJ1-5 | TRBV6-5 | few | CASSPGTYQPQHF | TGTGCCAGCAGCCCCGGGACCTATCAGCCCCAGCATTTT
. | TRBJ2-7 | TRBV9 | . | CASSVGDLGEQYF | TGTGCCAGCAGCGTAGGGGACCTAGGCGAGCAGTACTTC
. | TRBJ1-1 | TRBV20-1 | . | CSARDRMNTEAFF | TGCAGTGCTAGAGACAGGATGAACACTGAAGCTTTCTTT
. | TRBJ1-1 | TRBV21-1 | few | CASSKARNRSPYTEAFF | TGTGCCAGCAGCAAAGCGAGGAACAGGTCCCCCTACACTGAAGCTTTCTTT
. | TRBJ2-7 | TRBV4-3 | . | CASSQGREYEQYF | TGCGCCAGCAGCCAAGGAAGAGAGTACGAGCAGTACTTC